This T cell receptor (beta chain) came from a study of blood T cell repertoires in COVID-19. Across the whole study: COVID-19 samples, acute and convalescent, were from the United States, Italy and Spain. Sources were T cells, B-cell-depleted T cells, or PBMCs; the material itself was cDNA or gDNA.

This CDR3 region has 20 residues. V gave up 0 bases and J gave up 9 bases; unmatched junction bases: 21. Germline CDR1 and CDR2: MNHNS and SASEGT. Membership in each cohort depended on participant-reported clinical history. Authors' methods: It was from reference gene primer amplification that nucleated cell counts were estimated. The method was immunoSEQ multiplex PCR; TCRdb's version includes in-frame clones alone and lacks a portion of them. The V and J calls and the clone size are those of that table, but D and trimming were determined from the DNA. The data hold about 160,000 clones, with about four fifths observed a single time.

The TCR sequence derives from a man in his 60s who had recovered from COVID-19. V usage is TRBV6-1 and J usage is TRBJ2-1; 9 nucleotides agree with TRBD2. What was sequenced was PBMCs or T cells enriched from blood (not recorded which). The CDR3 sequence is CASSEALARGLAGGPSEQFF. In DNA, the CDR3 is TGTGCCAGCAGTGAAGCGCTGGCGCGGGGGCTTGCGGGGGGGCCAAGTGAGCAGTTCTTC.